These 20 T cell receptor beta chains originate from one sample sequenced in a study of neurological immune-mediated disorders. Each CDR3 protein gets one entry after TCRdb re-called the 5' RACE reads with MiXCR. Altogether 77,000 or so distinct CDR3 sequences are present, about 9.7% being singletons, with the ten largest covering less than 2%. The sequenced sample was PBMCs. The source is a man between 45 and 60 years old in good health.

This clonotype came up a few times. The V call is TRBV5-1, the J call TRBJ2-7, with 9 bases identical to TRBD1. This CDR3 has 16 amino acids. The germline V gene has CDR1 SGHRS and CDR2 YFSETQ. The V gene end was trimmed by 2 bases and the J gene end by 3 bases; junction bases not matched to a gene: 9. CDR3 nucleotides: TGCGCCAGCAGCTTATCTGGGACAGGGTCGGGCTACGAGCAGTACTTC. This codes for CASSLSGTGSGYEQYF.

This clonotype was detected ten times or more. The J gene is TRBJ2-4, the V gene TRBV7-2, with 9 positions matching TRBD1. Germline values: CDR1 SGHTA, CDR2 FQGNSA. The junction had 7 bases not matched to a gene; V was cut back by 2 bases and J by 2 bases. The CDR3 runs to 17 residues. The CDR3 region has the DNA TGTGCCAGCAGCTTAAGACAGGGGGACACCTCCAAAAACATTCAGTACTTC. Residues: CASSLRQGDTSKNIQYF.

This clonotype has a count of ten or more. This chain uses TRBV20-1 with TRBJ2-7; D is possibly TRBD2 (6 bases). The V and J ends lost 0 bases and 3 bases respectively, with 12 bases between them. The germline V gene encodes CDR1 DFQATT and CDR2 SNEGSKA (reference sequence). The CDR3 spans 14 residues. The CDR3, as DNA: TGCAGTGCTAGAGAGGGGGGTGCAGACTACGAGCAGTACTTC. It yields the protein CSAREGGADYEQYF.

This clonotype was picked up many times. The DNA of the CDR3 is TGCGCCAGCAGCTTGTCCGGTGCCGGTGGAAACACCATATATTTT. Its translation: CASSLSGAGGNTIYF. V is TRBV5-1 and J is TRBJ1-3; no definite D call. The germline gives CDR1 SGHRS, CDR2 YFSETQ. CDR3 length: 15 amino acids. V lost 1 base, J lost 3 bases, and 11 bases lay in between. The full variable domain, rest sourced from reference TRBV5-1 and TRBJ1-3, is KAGVTQTPRYLIKTRGQQVTLSCSPISGHRSVSWYQQTPGQGLQFLFEYFSETQRNKGNFPGRFSGRQFSNSRSEMNVSTLELGDSALYLCASSLSGAGGNTIYFGEGSWLTVV.

This clonotype was counted a few times. The chain employs TRBV7-9 and TRBJ1-5; D not resolved. Germline V gives CDR1 SEHNR, CDR2 FQNEAQ (reference sequence). The CDR3 runs 15 residues. V lost 1 base and J 2 bases, leaving 9 bases between the germline ends. CDR3 DNA: TGTGCCAGCAGCTTAGGTGGAGGGCGCAATCAGCCCCAGCATTTT. Translated, it gives CASSLGGGRNQPQHF.

This clonotype was recorded at least ten times. The rearrangement links TRBV28 to TRBJ1-1; TRBD1 agrees at 7 bases. Germline values: CDR1 MDHEN, CDR2 SYDVKM. With 9 bases clipped from V and 2 bases from J, the junction kept 3 bases outside the gene matches. The CDR3 has 12 amino acids. CDR3 loop: CASYRGNTEAFF. The CDR3 DNA reads as TGTGCCAGTTACAGGGGCAACACTGAAGCTTTCTTT. Looking up the rest from reference TRBV28 and TRBJ1-1 gives the full variable domain: DVKVTQSSRYLVKRTGEKVFLECVQDMDHENMFWYRQDPGLGLRLIYFSYDVKMKEKGDIPEGYSVSREKKERFSLILESASTNQTSMYLCASYRGNTEAFFGQGTRLTVV.

This clonotype has at least ten counts. The rearrangement uses TRBV28 and TRBJ2-3; D is tentatively TRBD1 or TRBD2 (5 bases each). There are 15 residues in the CDR3. V lost 8 bases, J lost 1 base, and 16 bases lay in between. CDR1 and CDR2 (germline): MDHEN, SYDVKM. CDR3 protein: CASFPSGRGTDTQYF. CDR3 nucleotide sequence: TGTGCCAGCTTTCCATCGGGACGAGGCACAGATACGCAGTATTTT.

This clonotype was picked up many times. The chain recombines TRBV28 with TRBJ2-1, with 14 positions matching TRBD2. This CDR3 comprises 19 residues. In germline, CDR1 is MDHEN, CDR2 SYDVKM. The trim removed 4 bases at V and 0 bases at J, leaving 8 bases unmatched. The CDR3 region is CASSSTGTSGSGSYNEQFF. In DNA, the CDR3 is TGTGCCAGCAGTTCAACCGGGACTAGCGGGAGCGGCTCCTACAATGAGCAGTTCTTC.

This clonotype was observed at least ten times. The chain uses TRBV28 and TRBJ1-4; D gene unclear. CDR1 and CDR2 from the germline V gene are MDHEN and SYDVKM. This CDR3 has 14 amino acids. The V and J ends lost 4 bases and 8 bases respectively, with 14 bases between them. CDR3 sequence: CASSSRSREEKLFF. For the CDR3, the DNA is TGTGCCAGCAGTTCCCGAAGTCGTGAGGAAAAACTGTTTTTT.

There are many counts of this clonotype. The chain's CDR3 is CASKSSGANVLTF. The DNA for the CDR3 is TGTGCCAGCAAAAGCTCTGGGGCCAACGTCCTGACTTTC. V and J are TRBV6-2 or TRBV6-3 and TRBJ2-6; D unresolved. V lost 7 bases and J 0 bases, leaving 4 bases between the germline ends. CDR1 and CDR2 from the germline V gene are MNHEY and SVGEGT. This CDR3 is 13 amino acids long.

This clonotype was counted ten times or more. The V call is TRBV4-1, the J call TRBJ2-4, with D unclear. The CDR3 sequence is 14 residues long. Germline assignment: CDR1 MGHRA and CDR2 YSYEKL. V was pared by 1 base and J by 8 bases, with 12 bases between. The CDR3 DNA is TGCGCCAGCAGCCAAGGGGTGTATTCGGACATTCAGTACTTC. Amino acids: CASSQGVYSDIQYF.

This clonotype was observed at least ten times. The chain uses TRBV7-8 and TRBJ1-1; tentative D call: TRBD1 (6 bases). CDR3 size: 20 residues. The V end lost 2 bases, the J end lost 5 bases, and 30 bases lay between the germline ends. The germline V gene encodes CDR1 SGHVS and CDR2 FQNEAQ. The CDR3 region is CASSLRDVSGRRGVKTEAFF. Here the CDR3 DNA reads TGTGCCAGCAGCTTAAGGGATGTGTCCGGCAGGAGGGGGGTAAAAACTGAAGCTTTCTTT.

The CDR3 is CASRRSGQETQYF. The CDR3 nucleotides read TGTGCCAGCAGGCGAAGCGGTCAAGAGACCCAGTACTTC. This chain connects TRBV19 to TRBJ2-5; TRBD2 might be the D (5 bases). CDR1 is LNHDA, CDR2 SQIVND, per germline (reference sequence). Trimming removed 9 bases from V and 2 bases from J, with 13 bases in between. The CDR3 covers 13 residues.

This clonotype turned up a few times. The V and J genes are TRBV7-3 and TRBJ2-5; 9 bases match TRBD2. The junction had 8 bases not matched to a gene; V was cut back by 2 bases and J by 4 bases. Germline V CDR1 and CDR2: SGHTA, FQGTGA. The CDR3 contains 16 residues. CDR3 DNA sequence: TGTGCCAGCAGCTTACGGGGCGGGGGGGCCGCAGAGACCCAGTACTTC. The encoded protein is CASSLRGGGAAETQYF.

Ten or more counts support this clonotype. The chain has TRBV5-1 and TRBJ1-1; 7 nucleotides agree with TRBD1. CDR1 is SGHRS and CDR2 is YFSETQ in the germline V gene. The CDR3 is made up of 15 amino acids. With 4 bases clipped from V and 0 bases from J, the junction kept 6 bases outside the gene matches. In nucleotides, the CDR3 is TGCGCCAGCAGCAAGGGACAGTTATTGAACACTGAAGCTTTCTTT. This encodes CASSKGQLLNTEAFF.

V and J are TRBV7-3 and TRBJ2-1; D uncertain. This CDR3 comprises 14 residues. The V end was cut by 2 bases, the J end by 0 bases, with 5 bases between. Germline V gene lookup returns CDR1 SGHTA and CDR2 FQGTGA. CDR3 amino acids: CASSLPGSYNEQFF. CDR3 DNA: TGTGCCAGCAGCTTACCAGGCTCCTACAATGAGCAGTTCTTC.

This clonotype was counted many times. V and J are TRBV5-1 and TRBJ2-1, with 8 bases lining up with TRBD2. The V and J ends lost 4 bases and 0 bases, in that order; junction bases with no gene match: 6. This CDR3 has 16 amino acids. CDR1 and CDR2 from the germline V gene are SGHRS and YFSETQ. This CDR3 reads CASSPGGGSSYNEQFF. The CDR3 bases are TGCGCCAGCAGCCCGGGGGGGGGAAGCTCCTACAATGAGCAGTTCTTC. Looking up the rest from reference TRBV5-1 and TRBJ2-1 gives the full variable domain: KAGVTQTPRYLIKTRGQQVTLSCSPISGHRSVSWYQQTPGQGLQFLFEYFSETQRNKGNFPGRFSGRQFSNSRSEMNVSTLELGDSALYLCASSPGGGSSYNEQFFGPGTRLTVL.

In the case of this clonotype: Sequence at one end of the junction differs from germline and may be a read error. The chain recombines TRBV3-1 with TRBJ1-1; the D is unclear. Germline V gene sequence: CDR1 LGHDT, CDR2 YNNKEL (reference sequence). CDR3 size: 14 residues. CDR3 sequence: CASSQGGSGRETFF. The CDR3 region has the DNA TGTGCCAGTAGCCAAGGAGGCAGTGGGAGGGAAACTTTCTTT.

This clonotype was seen a handful of times. This chain joins TRBV6-1 and TRBJ1-6; 7 bases map to TRBD1. CDR3 length: 15 residues. V shed 6 bases and J 7 bases; nucleotides not matched to a gene: 9. Germline-derived CDR1 and CDR2 are MNHNS and SASEGT. The CDR3 nucleotides are TGTGCCAGCAGATCAACAGGGGCAGCGAATTCACCCCTCCACTTT. The encoded protein is CASRSTGAANSPLHF.

This clonotype was counted ten times or more. The genes are TRBV10-3 and TRBJ2-6, with 7 bases fitting TRBD1. V trimming: 11 bases; J trimming: 4 bases; junction bases outside the gene matches: 14. Looked up from germline, CDR1 is ENHRY and CDR2 is SYGVKD. CDR3 length: 16 amino acids. CDR3: CASALATGVGANVLTF. The CDR3 nucleotides are TGTGCCTCAGCACTGGCTACAGGGGTCGGGGCCAACGTCCTGACTTTC.